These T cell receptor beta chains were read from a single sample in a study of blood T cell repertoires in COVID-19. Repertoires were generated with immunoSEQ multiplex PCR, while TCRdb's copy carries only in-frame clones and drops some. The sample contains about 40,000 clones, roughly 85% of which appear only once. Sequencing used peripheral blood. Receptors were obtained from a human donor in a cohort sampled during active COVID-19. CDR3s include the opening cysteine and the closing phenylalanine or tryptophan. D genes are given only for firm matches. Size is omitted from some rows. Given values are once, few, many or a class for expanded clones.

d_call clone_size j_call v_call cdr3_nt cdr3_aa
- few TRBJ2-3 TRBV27 TGTGCCAGCGGGAGACGTAACACAGATACGCAGTATTTT CASGRRNTDTQYF
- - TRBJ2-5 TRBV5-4 TGTGCCAGCAGCTTGAGGGACAAAGGAACAAGAGAGACCCAGTACTTC CASSLRDKGTRETQYF
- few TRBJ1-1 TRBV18 TGTGCCAGCTCACCAAACACCATGAACACTGAAGCTTTCTTT CASSPNTMNTEAFF
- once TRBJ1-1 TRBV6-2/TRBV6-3 TGTGCCAGCAGCCCTAACCGGGCCCCAGAGCGGCGCACTGAAGCTTTCTTT CASSPNRAPERRTEAFF
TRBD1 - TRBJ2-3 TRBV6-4 TGTGCCAGCAGTGACGGGACAGGGGCCACAGATACGCAGTATTTT CASSDGTGATDTQYF
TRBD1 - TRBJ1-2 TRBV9 TGTGCCAGCAGCGCACGGGACAGGAGCAACTATGGCTACACCTTC CASSARDRSNYGYTF
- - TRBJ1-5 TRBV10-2 TGCGCCAGCAGTGAGTCCCCAAGAGGCCCCCAGCATTTT CASSESPRGPQHF
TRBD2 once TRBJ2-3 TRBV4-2 TGTGCCAGCAGCCAAGATTGGGCCAGCGGGGGGCAGGGGAATTGGGATACGCAGTATTTT CASSQDWASGGQGNWDTQYF
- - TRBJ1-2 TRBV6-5 TGTGCCAGCACCCAAGACGGAGTCTATGGCTACACCTTC CASTQDGVYGYTF
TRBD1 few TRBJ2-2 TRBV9 TGTGCCAGCAGCGGAACAGGGGGCACCGGGGAGCTGTTTTTT CASSGTGGTGELFF
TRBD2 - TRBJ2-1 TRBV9 TGTGCCAGCAGCGTTCGAGCGGGGGGGCCCGATGAGCAGTTCTTC CASSVRAGGPDEQFF
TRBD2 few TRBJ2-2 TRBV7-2 TGTGCCAGCAGCTTAGGACTAGCGGGGGGGCCCGGGGAGCTGTTTTTT CASSLGLAGGPGELFF
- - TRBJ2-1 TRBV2 TGTGCCAGCAGGTCGCGGGGGCTCCGGGATGAGCAGTTCTTC CASRSRGLRDEQFF
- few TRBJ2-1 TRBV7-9 TGTGCCAGCAGCTTAGCGCGTATTAGCACCTACAATGAGCAGTTCTTC CASSLARISTYNEQFF
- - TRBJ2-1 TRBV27 TGTGCCAGCAGACCCCTAGCGAACAATGAGCAGTTCTTC CASRPLANNEQFF
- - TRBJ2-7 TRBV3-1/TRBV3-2 TGTGCCAGCAGCCATGGATCTCGGGGCGAGCAGTACTTC CASSHGSRGEQYF
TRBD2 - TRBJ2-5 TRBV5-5 TGTGCCAGCAGCTTTAGCAGCGGGGGAGGGACCCAGTACTTC CASSFSSGGGTQYF
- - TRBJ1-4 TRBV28 TGTGCCAGCAGTCCCGGGAGGGACGCGGCCAAAAATGAAAAACTGTTTTTT CASSPGRDAAKNEKLFF
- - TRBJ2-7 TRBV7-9 TGTGCCAGCAGCTTAGACAGGTTTTTGGGCGAGCAGTACTTC CASSLDRFLGEQYF
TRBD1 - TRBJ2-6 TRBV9 TGTGCCAGCAGCGCGGGACAGGGGAGTGGTGGGGCCAACGTCCTGACTTTC CASSAGQGSGGANVLTF
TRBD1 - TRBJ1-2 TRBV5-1 TGCGCCAGCAGCTTGGAGGACAGGGGGTTTGGCTACACCTTC CASSLEDRGFGYTF
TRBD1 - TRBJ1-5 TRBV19 TGTGCCAGTAGTAAGGACAGGGAGGGACAGCCCCAGCATTTT CASSKDREGQPQHF
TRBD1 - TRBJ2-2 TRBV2 TGTGCCAGCAGGGACAGGGGGCTCACCGGGGAGCTGTTTTTT CASRDRGLTGELFF
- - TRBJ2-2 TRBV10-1 TGCGCCAGCAGTCCGGGAACCGGGGAGCTGTTTTTT CASSPGTGELFF
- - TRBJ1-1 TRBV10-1 TGCGCCAGACTGACGGGAGAAGCTTTCTTT CARLTGEAFF
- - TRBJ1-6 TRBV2 TGTGCCAGCAGGCTACAGGCACCGAGCTCCTATAATTCACCCCTCCACTTT CASRLQAPSSYNSPLHF
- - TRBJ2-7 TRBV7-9 TGTGCCAGCAGCTCTTACAGGGAGGGCTACGAGCAGTACTTC CASSSYREGYEQYF